This TCR beta chain was recorded in a study of blood T cell repertoires in COVID-19. Study as a whole: Sites in the United States, Italy and Spain provided acute and convalescent COVID-19 samples. PBMCs, B-cell-depleted T cells, or T cells provided the cDNA or gDNA that made up the material.

This clone was detected only a few times. V gave up 0 bases and J gave up 0 bases; unmatched junction bases: 10. This CDR3 is built from 19 residues. CDR1 SGDLS and CDR2 YYNGEE come from the germline V gene. Authors' processing steps: Reference gene primers were amplified, and this amplification served to estimate nucleated cell counts. TCRdb's copy holds only in-frame clones and misses some; the assay was immunoSEQ multiplex PCR. D and trimming were read from the DNA, whereas the V and J calls and clone size are those reported in that table. The sample lists roughly 130,000 clones, around 86% occurring once.

The source of this sequence is a man between 40 and 49 years old with active or convalescent COVID-19. The chain joins TRBV9 to TRBJ2-2; 8 nucleotides line up with TRBD2. Sequencing used peripheral blood. DNA of the CDR3: TGTGCCAGCAGCGTAGGTCGGTCCAGCGGGGGAACGAACACCGGGGAGCTGTTTTTT. It translates to CASSVGRSSGGTNTGELFF. Based on the CDR3 plus reference TRBV9 and TRBJ2-2, the full variable domain is DSGVTQTPKHLITATGQRVTLRCSPRSGDLSVYWYQQSLDQGLQFLIQYYNGEERAKGNILERFSAQQFPDLHSELNLSSLELGDSALYFCASSVGRSSGGTNTGELFFGEGSRLTVL.